This TCR beta chain was identified in a study of T cell repertoires in cytomegalovirus infection. Study summary: Newly reported HLA-C-restricted and thoroughly characterized HLA-B-restricted CMV epitopes were employed.

Broader study findings: The ex vivo response showed dominance by HLA-C-restricted CMV-specific TCR beta clonotypes. Totalled public TCR beta family frequency picked out people who carried CMV plus the relevant HLA.

The CDR3 contains 14 residues. V was clipped by 6 bases and J by 9 bases; unmatched bases: 7. CDR1 SNHLY and CDR2 FYNNEI come from the germline V gene. TCRdb re-derived calls from the reads in MiXCR, one entry per CDR3 protein. The sample contains 900,000 to 950,000 distinct CDR3 sequences, under 40% of which appear only once. Comments on this clonotype: Its specificity is not known.

The chain has TRBV2 and TRBJ2-1, with 11 positions matching TRBD2. The source is a human donor in good health (CMV status not recorded). Some clones in this sample may be carry-over from other donors' samples. The source material was cultured CD8+ T cells from PBMCs, sampled from culture after CMV antigen stimulation. CDR3 sequence: CASSGTSGGSEQFF. In DNA form, the CDR3 reads TGTGCCAGCAGCGGGACTAGCGGCGGGAGTGAGCAGTTCTTC.